Listed below are T cell receptor beta chains from one sample, sequenced in a study of blood T cells in healthy people across ages. TCRdb called the 5' RACE reads again in MiXCR, with one record for every CDR3 protein. Of about 1 million distinct CDR3 sequences in the sample, approximately 26% were seen once. These data were also reused for a study on T cells of mothers and their children.

The sequencing input was blood. The receptors come from a girl aged 2-10 years in good health. Both conserved end residues are part of each CDR3. Each record gives: clone size, V gene, J gene, D gene, CDR3 DNA, CDR3 protein. D genes are given only for firm matches. A row's size may be missing; if present it is once, few, many or a size class.

.	TRBV7-2	TRBJ1-2	.	TGTGCCAGCAGCTTCGGAGGGAATAATGGCTACACCTTC	CASSFGGNNGYTF
.	TRBV6-5	TRBJ1-1	.	TGTGCCAGTAAAGCCGACGTGGACACTGAAGCTTTCTTT	CASKADVDTEAFF
.	TRBV10-3	TRBJ2-1	.	TGTGCCATCTACGGGACTGATAGCTCCTACAATGAGCAGTTCTTC	CAIYGTDSSYNEQFF
.	TRBV7-2	TRBJ1-2	.	TGTGCCAGCAGCTCCCAATCCAGTTTAAATGGCTACACCTTC	CASSSQSSLNGYTF
.	TRBV7-9	TRBJ2-5	.	TGTGCCAGTGCCTCAGAGACCCAGTACTTC	CASASETQYF
.	TRBV7-9	TRBJ2-1	.	TGTGCCAGCAGCTTAATGAACAATGAGCAGTTCTTC	CASSLMNNEQFF
few	TRBV7-6	TRBJ1-1	.	TGTGCCAGCAGCCCGGACGGCCTAACACTGGAAGCTTTCTTT	CASSPDGLTLEAFF
.	TRBV29-1	TRBJ2-7	.	TGCAGCGTTGCATACAGATCTTGGGAGCAGTACTTC	CSVAYRSWEQYF
.	TRBV3-1	TRBJ2-7	TRBD1	TGTGCCAGCAGCCAAGCCCATGAGAGGACAGGTCTTTTTTCCTACGAGCAGTACTTC	CASSQAHERTGLFSYEQYF
.	TRBV29-1	TRBJ1-1	TRBD1	TGCAGCGTTGAAGGGAGCGACAGGGGAGCTTTCTTT	CSVEGSDRGAFF
.	TRBV7-9	TRBJ1-2	TRBD1	TGTGCCAGCAGCTTACCGCCAGGGGGCTCATACATGTACGGCTACACCTTC	CASSLPPGGSYMYGYTF
.	TRBV13	TRBJ2-7	.	TGTGCCAGCAGCTTGACAGGAAGAAATGACGAGCAGTACTTC	CASSLTGRNDEQYF
.	TRBV12-3/TRBV12-4	TRBJ1-1	.	TGTGCCAGCAGAATATTCCAGCACACTGAAGCTTTCTTT	CASRIFQHTEAFF
few	TRBV12-3/TRBV12-4	TRBJ2-1	TRBD1	TGTGCCAGCAGCCGAGGACAGGGGGCCTACAATGAGCAGTTCTTC	CASSRGQGAYNEQFF
few	TRBV20-1	TRBJ2-1	.	TGCAGTGCTAGAGAGGGGGTCTACAATGAGCAGTTCTTC	CSAREGVYNEQFF
few	TRBV20-1	TRBJ2-7	TRBD1	TGCAGTGCTAGAGCGGACAGGGGGTTACCCTACGAGCAGTACTTC	CSARADRGLPYEQYF
few	TRBV6-2/TRBV6-3	TRBJ2-1	.	TGTGCCAGCAGTTACCCCACCCATGTGACAGGACATAGCTCCTACAATGAGCAGTTCTTC	CASSYPTHVTGHSSYNEQFF
few	TRBV28	TRBJ1-1	.	TGTGCCAGTAAGCCGGGTTTCAACACTGAAGCTTTCTTT	CASKPGFNTEAFF
few	TRBV6-1	TRBJ1-5	.	TGTGCCAGCAGTGAAGAGGGGTGGGAAACGCAGCCCCAGCATTTT	CASSEEGWETQPQHF
.	TRBV5-8	TRBJ2-6	TRBD1	TGTGCCAGCAGCTTGGTAGAGGGGGCGGTCCTCTCTGGGGCCAACGTCCTGACTTTC	CASSLVEGAVLSGANVLTF
.	TRBV2	TRBJ2-1	.	TGTGCCAGCACGTGGTCAGGATACAATGAGCAGTTCTTC	CASTWSGYNEQFF
once	TRBV27	TRBJ2-3	TRBD2	TGTGCCAGTTCCTGGACTAGCGGGAATATGATAGATACGCAGTATTTT	CASSWTSGNMIDTQYF
many	TRBV6-5	TRBJ2-7	.	TGTGCCAGCAGTTACTCGATCAGCTACGAGCAGTACTTC	CASSYSISYEQYF
.	TRBV5-1	TRBJ1-1	.	TGCGCCAGCAGCTTGTTACCGGGATTGGGAATGAACACTGAAGCTTTCTTT	CASSLLPGLGMNTEAFF
.	TRBV20-1	TRBJ1-5	.	TGCAGTGCCTCACGGACAGAGTATAGCAATCAGCCCCAGCATTTT	CSASRTEYSNQPQHF
once	TRBV7-2	TRBJ2-7	.	TGTGCCAGCAGAGCACAGGGTAGACTTCACTACGAGCAGTACTTC	CASRAQGRLHYEQYF
.	TRBV29-1	TRBJ2-1	TRBD1	TGCAGCGGCGAAAGGGACAGATTGACTGAGCAGTTCTTC	CSGERDRLTEQFF
.	TRBV7-2	TRBJ2-1	TRBD2	TGTGCCAGCAGCTTAGCGGGAGGGCCATATGAGCAGTTCTTC	CASSLAGGPYEQFF
.	TRBV12-3/TRBV12-4	TRBJ2-3	.	TGTGCCAGCAGTTTTGACGCGGGGCTAGATACGCAGTATTTT	CASSFDAGLDTQYF
few	TRBV20-1	TRBJ1-5	.	TGCAGTGCTATGGAAATCGCCATGCAGCCCCAGCATTTT	CSAMEIAMQPQHF
few	TRBV20-1	TRBJ2-5	.	TGCAGTGCTACGCGTTCCAGGCAGGGTCTTGAGACCCAGTACTTC	CSATRSRQGLETQYF
many	TRBV6-2/TRBV6-3	TRBJ2-7	.	TGTGCCAGCACCTATGGTTACGAGCAGTACTTC	CASTYGYEQYF
.	TRBV2	TRBJ2-6	.	TGTGCCAGCAGTGACCCAGGTCGTCATATCTCTGGGGCCAACGTCCTGACTTTC	CASSDPGRHISGANVLTF
.	TRBV25-1	TRBJ2-7	TRBD2	TGTGCCAGCAGTGACGGGGGGGCGTTCGAGCAGTACTTC	CASSDGGAFEQYF
.	TRBV5-1	TRBJ2-3	.	TGCGCCAGCAGCCTACGACGACAGAGAGAGGGGACAGATACGCAGTATTTT	CASSLRRQREGTDTQYF
few	TRBV25-1	TRBJ2-3	.	TGTGCCAGCAGTGCCTCCCCGGACAGCAGCACAGATACGCAGTATTTT	CASSASPDSSTDTQYF
.	TRBV24-1	TRBJ2-2	.	TGTGCCACCAGTGAGCTCAAGGGGAACACCGGGGAGCTGTTTTTT	CATSELKGNTGELFF
.	TRBV7-2	TRBJ2-1	.	TGTGCCAGCAGCATACAGGGGGGGTACAATGAGCAGTTCTTC	CASSIQGGYNEQFF
few	TRBV12-3/TRBV12-4	TRBJ1-2	.	TGTGCCAGCAGTGCATTACTTAACAGCTATGGCTACACCTTC	CASSALLNSYGYTF
.	TRBV12-3/TRBV12-4	TRBJ2-7	.	TGTGCCAGCAGCCCAACACCTACCTACGAGCAGTACTTC	CASSPTPTYEQYF
.	TRBV13	TRBJ1-2	.	TGTGCCAGCAGCTCCTCGACAGCCCTCTATGGCTACACCTTC	CASSSSTALYGYTF
few	TRBV27	TRBJ2-1	TRBD2	TGTGCCAGCAGTACAATAGCGGGAGTGGCCTACAATGAGCAGTTCTTC	CASSTIAGVAYNEQFF
.	TRBV7-9	TRBJ2-1	.	TGTGCCAGCAGTAATCCGGGAAACTCCTACAATGAGCAGTTCTTC	CASSNPGNSYNEQFF
few	TRBV28	TRBJ2-7	.	TGTGCCAGCAGTTTACCCTTGGGGACTGCTATCTCCTACGAGCAGTACTTC	CASSLPLGTAISYEQYF